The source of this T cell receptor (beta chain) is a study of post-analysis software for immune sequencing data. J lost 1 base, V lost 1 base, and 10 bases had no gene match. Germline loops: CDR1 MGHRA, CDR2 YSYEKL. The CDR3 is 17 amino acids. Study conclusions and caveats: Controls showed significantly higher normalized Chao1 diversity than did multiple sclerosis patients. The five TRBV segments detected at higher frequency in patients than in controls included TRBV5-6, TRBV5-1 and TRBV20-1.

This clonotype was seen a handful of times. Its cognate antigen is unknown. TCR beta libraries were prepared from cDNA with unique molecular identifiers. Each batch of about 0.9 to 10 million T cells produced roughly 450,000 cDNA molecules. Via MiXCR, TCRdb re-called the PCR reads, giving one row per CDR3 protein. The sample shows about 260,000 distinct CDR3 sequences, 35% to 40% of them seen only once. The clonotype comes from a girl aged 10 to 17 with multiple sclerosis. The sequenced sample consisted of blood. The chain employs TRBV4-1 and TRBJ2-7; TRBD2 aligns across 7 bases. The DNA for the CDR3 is TGCGCCAGCAGCCAAGTCGGTAGGGTCGGGGGGTCCTACGAGCAGTACTTC. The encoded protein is CASSQVGRVGGSYEQYF.